A selection of T cell receptor beta chains follows, all from one sample in a study of identical twins. TCRdb fed the 5' RACE reads into MiXCR, producing one record per CDR3 protein. The data contain 400,000 to 550,000 distinct CDR3 sequences, 20% to 25% of them singletons. These data also featured in a second study, about T cells expressing NK-cell markers.

Sequenced sample: CD4+ T cells sorted from blood. These receptors all come from a woman aged 18-35 years in good health. The CDR3 runs from the conserved cysteine through the conserved F or W. The D gene is left open where the match is weak. Clone size is not always given. Where it is, it says once, few, many or a class for expanded clones.

-	15	TRBV20-1	-	TRBJ2-5	TGCAGTGCTAGATTTGCAGGGCCCGGACGAGAGACCCAGTACTTC	CSARFAGPGRETQYF
few	15	TRBV10-3	-	TRBJ2-3	TGTGCCATCACAACCGGGACTCGCAACACAGATACGCAGTATTTT	CAITTGTRNTDTQYF
few	13	TRBV29-1	-	TRBJ2-7	TGCAGCGCAGAGGGGGAAGGGTCCTACGAGCAGTACTTC	CSAEGEGSYEQYF
-	13	TRBV4-2	-	TRBJ2-3	TGTGCCAGCAGTTACGACAGCCCAGATACGCAGTATTTT	CASSYDSPDTQYF
-	16	TRBV25-1	TRBD1	TRBJ2-7	TGTGCCAGCAGTGAAGGGACAGGGCTAACCTACTACGAGCAGTACTTC	CASSEGTGLTYYEQYF
few	12	TRBV20-1	-	TRBJ1-2	TGCAGTGCTATCCAGACCCTCTATGGCTACACCTTC	CSAIQTLYGYTF
-	14	TRBV2	-	TRBJ2-7	TGTGCCACCAGATTGGAGGGGGGAAGCTACGAGCAGTACTTC	CATRLEGGSYEQYF
few	12	TRBV2	-	TRBJ2-1	TGTGCCAGCATCCAAACGGGTCATGAGCAGTTCTTC	CASIQTGHEQFF
-	16	TRBV5-1	TRBD1	TRBJ2-7	TGCGCCAGCAGCTTGCCTCCAGGGGGCTGGTCCTACGAGCAGTACTTC	CASSLPPGGWSYEQYF
-	20	TRBV5-1	TRBD2	TRBJ2-5	TGCGCCAGCAGCCCTGAGAGCCGAACTTCTAGCGGGGGCTTCCAAGAGACCCAGTACTTC	CASSPESRTSSGGFQETQYF
-	13	TRBV5-1	-	TRBJ1-1	TGCGCCAGCAGCTGGCCCAGGGGCACTGAAGCTTTCTTT	CASSWPRGTEAFF
few	22	TRBV6-4	-	TRBJ1-1	TGTGCCAGCTTAAACAATCCCCTCCTCTCGCCCGGGGGCGGAATCTCGGGCACTGAAGCTTTCTTT	CASLNNPLLSPGGGISGTEAFF
few	15	TRBV29-1	-	TRBJ2-3	TGCAGCGTTGAGCCAAAGGGGGTCCGCACAGATACGCAGTATTTT	CSVEPKGVRTDTQYF
few	14	TRBV5-1	-	TRBJ2-3	TGCGCCAGCAGCGTCCGGGGTCCCACAGATACGCAGTATTTT	CASSVRGPTDTQYF
-	13	TRBV7-9	-	TRBJ2-3	TGTGCCAGCAGCTTAGAAAGCGGACCTACGCAGTATTTT	CASSLESGPTQYF
many	14	TRBV12-3/TRBV12-4	-	TRBJ2-1	TGTGCCAGCAGTCTCTTCCTAGAGGGTAGTGAGCAGTTCTTC	CASSLFLEGSEQFF
-	14	TRBV6-5	-	TRBJ2-5	TGTGCCAGCAGCTATAGACAGACCCAAGAGACCCAGTACTTC	CASSYRQTQETQYF
-	13	TRBV7-2	-	TRBJ2-1	TGTGCCAGCAGCTTCGATCCGAATAGAGAGGAGTTCTTC	CASSFDPNREEFF
few	14	TRBV18	TRBD2	TRBJ2-7	TGTGCCAGCTCACCCCGGGGGGGCGAGGACGAGCAGTACTTC	CASSPRGGEDEQYF
few	13	TRBV15	-	TRBJ2-7	TGTGCCACCGCTAGGGACAACTCCTACGAGCAGTACTTC	CATARDNSYEQYF
-	12	TRBV7-9	-	TRBJ1-1	TGTGCCAGCAGCTTAGGGTTAACTGAAGCTCTCTTT	CASSLGLTEALF
-	18	TRBV11-1	TRBD2	TRBJ2-1	TGTGCCAGCAGCTTTCTCCCCTCAAGCGGGGGACGCCCGGGGGAGCAGTTCTTC	CASSFLPSSGGRPGEQFF
-	12	TRBV29-1	-	TRBJ1-5	TGCAGCCCCTGGGGGGTGGGTCAGCCCCAGCATTTT	CSPWGVGQPQHF
-	15	TRBV5-1	-	TRBJ2-1	TGCGCCAGCAGCTTGGAACTGGCGGGGATCAATGAGCAGTTCTTC	CASSLELAGINEQFF
-	13	TRBV5-1	-	TRBJ1-1	TGCGCCAGCAATACGGAGGCGGGCACTGAAGCTTTCTTT	CASNTEAGTEAFF
few	13	TRBV10-3	-	TRBJ2-7	TGTGCCATCAGTGCCGGGGTACCCTACGAGCAGTACTTC	CAISAGVPYEQYF
few	14	TRBV5-1	-	TRBJ2-3	TGTGCCAGCAGCTTGGCGACGGGCACAGATACGCAGTATTTT	CASSLATGTDTQYF
-	15	TRBV20-1	TRBD2	TRBJ2-5	TGCAGTGCCGTCACCCGACTAGCGGGAAGAGAGACCCAGTACTTC	CSAVTRLAGRETQYF
few	16	TRBV18	-	TRBJ2-3	TGTGCCAGCTCAAGGCTACAGGGTCGGTTGGCAGATACGCAGTATTTT	CASSRLQGRLADTQYF
few	14	TRBV18	-	TRBJ1-1	TGTGCCAGCTCACCAAGGAGGGACTCCAACGGAGCTTTCTTT	CASSPRRDSNGAFF
-	14	TRBV12-3/TRBV12-4	-	TRBJ2-5	TGTGCCAGCAGTTTACAGGGGTACCAAGAGACCCAGTACTTC	CASSLQGYQETQYF
-	14	TRBV20-1	-	TRBJ2-3	TGCAGTGCTAGAGAACGGGTAGATGCAGATACGCAGTATTTT	CSARERVDADTQYF
-	15	TRBV5-1	TRBD1	TRBJ1-1	TGCGCCAGCAGCCGGTGGACAGGGGGGAACACTGAAGCTTTCTTT	CASSRWTGGNTEAFF
few	12	TRBV20-1	-	TRBJ1-1	TGCAGTGCTATGCGCATGAACACTGAAGCTTTCTTT	CSAMRMNTEAFF
few	14	TRBV5-4	-	TRBJ2-3	TGTGCCAGCAGTGGCAAGAGAAACACAGATACGCAGTATTTT	CASSGKRNTDTQYF
-	13	TRBV20-1	-	TRBJ2-2	TGCAGTGCTGGAGGGCCCGGGATCGGGGAGCTGTTTTTT	CSAGGPGIGELFF
few	14	TRBV5-5	TRBD2	TRBJ2-5	TGTGCCAGCAGCTTCGCGGGAGCATTGGAGACCCAGTACTTC	CASSFAGALETQYF
-	12	TRBV5-1	-	TRBJ2-7	TGCGCCAGCAGCCGGACAGCCTACGAGCAGTACTTC	CASSRTAYEQYF
-	13	TRBV6-1	-	TRBJ1-1	TGTGCCAGCACCCCACCGCCCGTGGGAGAAGCTTTCTTT	CASTPPPVGEAFF
-	16	TRBV9	TRBD2	TRBJ2-1	TGTGCCAGCAGCGGGGGTGGCGGGACTAGTCTCAATGAGCAGTTCTTC	CASSGGGGTSLNEQFF